This is a list of T cell receptor beta chains from one sample in a study of CD8+CD57+ T cells in acquired aplastic anemia. TCRdb analysed the reads with MiXCR anew, one entry per CDR3 protein. Of around 200,000 distinct CDR3 sequences in the sample, around three fifths were seen once. Specimen: sorted CD4+, CD8+, or CD8+CD57+ T cells (not recorded which) from PBMCs. Source of these receptors: a human donor with aplastic anemia. Both conserved end residues are part of each CDR3. Fields, in order: V gene, D gene, J gene, clone size, CDR3 DNA, CDR3 protein. A D gene is named only where the DNA matches it firmly. Clone size is stated in some rows and not others, as once, few, many or a class when expanded.

TRBV10-3	-	TRBJ1-1	few	TGTGCCATCAGTGCGGGGAGAACTGAAGCTTTCTTT	CAISAGRTEAFF
TRBV7-8	-	TRBJ1-1	many	TGTGCCAGCAGCTTAGAGAGGGACCCACATCGCCTGAACACTGAAGCTTTCTTT	CASSLERDPHRLNTEAFF
TRBV7-2	TRBD2	TRBJ2-5	-	TGTGCCAGCAGCTTAGTGGGTAGCGGGGGAGAGACCCAGTACTTC	CASSLVGSGGETQYF
TRBV11-2	-	TRBJ2-2	many	TGTGCCAGCAGCTCGTTCCGGGACGGGGAGCTGTTTTTT	CASSSFRDGELFF
TRBV19	TRBD1	TRBJ1-6	-	TGTGCCAGTAGCAACTCCGGGACAGAAAATTCACCCCTCCACTTT	CASSNSGTENSPLHF
TRBV15	TRBD2	TRBJ2-6	-	TGTGCCACCAGCGGCTTGACTAGCGGGATGACTGGGGCCAACGTCCTGACTTTC	CATSGLTSGMTGANVLTF
TRBV7-9	-	TRBJ2-7	-	TGTGCCAGCAGCCCCCCGTTCCTCCTCGAGCAGTACTTC	CASSPPFLLEQYF
TRBV15	TRBD2	TRBJ2-7	-	TGTGCCACCAGCGGTAGCGGGGTCTCCTACGAGCAGTACTTC	CATSGSGVSYEQYF
TRBV2	TRBD1	TRBJ1-1	-	TGTGCCAGCAGTGAAGGGGACAGGGGCATGAACACTGAAGCTTTCTTT	CASSEGDRGMNTEAFF
TRBV7-7	-	TRBJ2-5	-	TGTGCTAGCAGCGGACTATTCGGAGAGACCCAGTACTTC	CASSGLFGETQYF
TRBV10-3	-	TRBJ2-1	-	TGTGCCATCAGTGACGACACTAGTTACAATGAGCAGTTCTTC	CAISDDTSYNEQFF
TRBV6-5	-	TRBJ2-7	-	TGTGCCAGCAGTTACTCACTCGACAGTGGATACGAGCAGTACTTC	CASSYSLDSGYEQYF
TRBV15	TRBD1	TRBJ1-1	once	TGTGCCACCAGCAGAGGACAGGGGGCAAGGGTCACTGAAGCTTTCTTT	CATSRGQGARVTEAFF
TRBV9	-	TRBJ1-3	-	TGTGCCAGCAGCGTAGGGGGGGTATATGGAAACACCATATATTTT	CASSVGGVYGNTIYF
TRBV7-9	TRBD1	TRBJ2-7	-	TGTGCCAGCAGCCCGTCCCAGGGGACAGGTTTCTCCTACGAGCAGTACTTC	CASSPSQGTGFSYEQYF
TRBV5-8	-	TRBJ1-1	-	TGTGCCAGCAGCAGTGGGACGGGAGCTTTCTTT	CASSSGTGAFF
TRBV14	-	TRBJ1-1	-	TGTGCCAGCAGCCAAGTGTGGGTCACTGAAGCTTTCTTT	CASSQVWVTEAFF
TRBV29-1	-	TRBJ1-2	-	TGCAGCGTTGAAGATAAGGGGAGGGGCTATGGCTACACCTTC	CSVEDKGRGYGYTF
TRBV9	TRBD2	TRBJ2-1	-	TGTGCCAGCAGCGTTCAGGCGGGGGGGGCCCCTGAGCAGTTCTTC	CASSVQAGGAPEQFF
TRBV10-3	-	TRBJ2-7	-	TGTGCCAGCACGAGGGGAAACGACCAGTACTTC	CASTRGNDQYF
TRBV7-8	TRBD2	TRBJ2-5	-	TGTGCCAGCAGCCCAACCAGCGGGGGGGCCGGCGAGACCCAGTACTTC	CASSPTSGGAGETQYF
TRBV6-2/TRBV6-3	-	TRBJ1-3	few	TGTGCCAGCGACCTGGGACTGAACATTGGAAACACCATATATTTT	CASDLGLNIGNTIYF
TRBV7-8	-	TRBJ2-5	-	TGTGCCAGCAGCTTAGCAAGGATACCCCAGGAGACCCAGTACTTC	CASSLARIPQETQYF
TRBV5-1	-	TRBJ2-2	-	TGCGCCAGCAGCTTGTCCTGGAACACCGGGGAGCTGTTTTTT	CASSLSWNTGELFF
TRBV20-1	-	TRBJ2-1	-	TGCAGTGCTAGAGATCTGACTGGCCGCTACAATGAGCAGTTCTTC	CSARDLTGRYNEQFF
TRBV5-4	-	TRBJ1-2	-	TGTGCCAGCGGGCCGACCGGGCTAAGCTATGGCTACACCTTC	CASGPTGLSYGYTF
TRBV2	-	TRBJ1-1	-	TGTGCCAGCAGCGTAGTAGTAGGGAGGGATGCGCTCCACACTGAAGCTTTCTTT	CASSVVVGRDALHTEAFF
TRBV24-1	-	TRBJ2-3	-	TGTGCCACCAGTGATCTAGACTCGACAGATACGCAGTATTTT	CATSDLDSTDTQYF
TRBV29-1	-	TRBJ2-1	-	TGCAGCGTTGAATGGGCGGTGCAAACCTCCTACAATGAGCAGTTCTTC	CSVEWAVQTSYNEQFF
TRBV12-3/TRBV12-4	-	TRBJ2-5	-	TGTGCCAGCAGTCGGACAGTAGAGACCCAGTACTTC	CASSRTVETQYF
TRBV19	TRBD2	TRBJ2-3	-	TGTGCCAGTAGAGCTGGAACTAGCGGGTACAGCACAGATACGCAGTATTTT	CASRAGTSGYSTDTQYF
TRBV30	-	TRBJ2-7	-	TGTGCCTGGAGGGAACTAGCCAGTTACGAGCAGTACTTC	CAWRELASYEQYF
TRBV9	TRBD2	TRBJ2-7	-	TGTGCCAGCAGCGTAACTAGCGGGCCCTACGAGCAGTACTTC	CASSVTSGPYEQYF
TRBV2	-	TRBJ1-6	-	TGTGCCAGCAGTTTGTCGACAGTGCAGAATTCACCCCTCCACTTT	CASSLSTVQNSPLHF